This T cell receptor beta chain originates from a study of blood T cell repertoires in COVID-19. From germline, CDR1 is SNHLY and CDR2 FYNNEI. This CDR3 region has 14 residues. The ends were cut back, 3 bases at V and 10 bases at J, with 16 bases in the middle. This clone was detected once. Recruits, aged 18 to 89 years, lived in around 24 US areas. Original methodology: Estimation of nucleated cell counts was performed using reference gene primer amplification. The assay was immunoSEQ multiplex PCR, and TCRdb's table has in-frame clones only and misses some. The DNA was the basis for D and trimming; V, J and clone size are from that table. Of 250,000 to 300,000 clones listed, 70% to 90% are singletons.

The source of this sequence is a woman aged 60 to 75 in a cohort exposed to, infected with or recovered from COVID-19 (not recorded which). The chain uses TRBV2 and TRBJ2-1, with D possibly being TRBD1 (6 bases). The sequenced sample consisted of PBMCs or T cells enriched from blood (not recorded which). The CDR3 coding sequence is TGTGCCAGCAGTGAGGGACACTCCGGGAAGGAGCAGTTCTTC. This gives the protein CASSEGHSGKEQFF. Combining the CDR3 with reference TRBV2 and TRBJ2-1 gives the whole variable domain EPEVTQTPSHQVTQMGQEVILRCVPISNHLYFYWYRQILGQKVEFLVSFYNNEISEKSEIFDDQFSVERPDGSNFTLKIRSTKLEDSAMYFCASSEGHSGKEQFFGPGTRLTVL.